The sequence of this T cell receptor beta chain was determined in a study of T cell changes during pregnancy in multiple sclerosis. The CDR3 spans 15 residues. CDR1 and CDR2 from the germline V gene are SEHNR and FQNEAQ (reference sequence). Unmatched junction bases numbered 5, after V lost 5 bases and J lost 0 bases. Measured with immunoSEQ multiplex PCR; TCRdb has only the in-frame clones, and not every one. The sample holds about 72,000 clones, roughly 91% seen once. This chain joins TRBV7-9 and TRBJ1-2, with TRBD1 matching over 8 bases. The source material was peripheral blood, sampled in the third trimester of pregnancy. The receptor's source is a female donor in good health, enrolled as a control in a pregnancy study. CDR3 nucleotides: TGTGCCAGCAGCCCGGGACAGGCACCTAACTATGGCTACACCTTC. It encodes CASSPGQAPNYGYTF.